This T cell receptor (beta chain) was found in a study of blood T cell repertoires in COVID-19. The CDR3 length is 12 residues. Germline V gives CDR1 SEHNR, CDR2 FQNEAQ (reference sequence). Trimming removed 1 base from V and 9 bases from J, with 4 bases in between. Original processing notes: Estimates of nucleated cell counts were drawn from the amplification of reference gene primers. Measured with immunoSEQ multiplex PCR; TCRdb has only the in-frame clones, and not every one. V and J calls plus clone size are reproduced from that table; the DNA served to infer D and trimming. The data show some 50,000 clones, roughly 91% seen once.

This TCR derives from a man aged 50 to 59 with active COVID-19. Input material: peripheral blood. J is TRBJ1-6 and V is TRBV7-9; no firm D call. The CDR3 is CASSLDSSPLHF. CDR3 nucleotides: TGTGCCAGCAGCTTAGACAGTTCACCCCTCCACTTT.